Listed below are T cell receptor beta chains from one sample, sequenced in a study of identical twins. TCRdb reprocessed the 5' RACE reads via MiXCR and lists one record per CDR3 protein. The sample lists 100,000 or so distinct CDR3 sequences, 5.9% occurring once. Sequences were obtained from memory T cells sorted from blood. These receptors were obtained from a woman between 50 and 59 years old in good health. CDR3s leave out the opening cysteine and the closing phenylalanine or tryptophan. The listing skips clone size in some rows; elsewhere it reads once, few, many or a size class.

v_gene	j_gene	abundance	CDR3aa
TRBV5-1	TRBJ1-2	many	ASSSAGTGADGYT
TRBV10-3	TRBJ2-5	many	AISGSSGYIQETQY
TRBV27	TRBJ2-1	many	ASSLVFSAYEQF
TRBV29-1	TRBJ2-5	many	SVEVGGFTTQY
TRBV28	TRBJ2-3	.	ASRSGRGGVDTQY
TRBV6-2/TRBV6-3	TRBJ2-4	many	ASRPNVLAKNIQY
TRBV6-5	TRBJ1-5	many	ASSPKPGQSNQPQH
TRBV27	TRBJ2-7	.	ASSFRDSYEQY
TRBV6-1	TRBJ2-2	many	ASSEAGAGVGAGELF
TRBV3-1	TRBJ1-1	many	ASSPGPLNTEVF
TRBV6-5	TRBJ1-1	many	ASTPAGRGLWSEAF
TRBV2	TRBJ2-1	many	ASRSPDYNEQF
TRBV7-9	TRBJ2-5	.	ASSLQGAGGETQY
TRBV18	TRBJ2-3	few	ASSPPRTSGVLTDTQY
TRBV20-1	TRBJ2-1	many	SADRDNTYNEQF
TRBV3-1	TRBJ1-1	few	ASSQRSARTEAF
TRBV12-3/TRBV12-4	TRBJ1-5	many	ASSSGTGTEQPQH
TRBV29-1	TRBJ1-2	many	SVERTGLGYT
TRBV7-9	TRBJ1-2	.	ASSSSIGFLDGYT
TRBV28	TRBJ2-5	few	ASDSTDKETQY
TRBV5-1	TRBJ2-3	many	ASSLSGNPDTQY
TRBV3-1	TRBJ1-2	.	ASQGTGRRYGYT
TRBV7-9	TRBJ2-2	.	ASPRGTLAGSRELF
TRBV5-1	TRBJ1-1	.	ASSLVPRGNTEAF
TRBV7-6	TRBJ1-2	many	ASSFRGDYGYT
TRBV5-1	TRBJ2-3	.	ASSRRAADTQY
TRBV10-1	TRBJ2-2	many	ASSVQGFTGELF
TRBV5-1	TRBJ1-1	many	ASSLEQGAQRTEAF
TRBV28	TRBJ1-4	.	ASSLGLGGLDEKLF
TRBV4-1	TRBJ2-7	many	ASSYPGLAYEQY
TRBV5-6	TRBJ1-5	many	ASSFATGGNQPQH
TRBV5-1	TRBJ1-1	many	ASSLDYGNTEAF
TRBV5-5	TRBJ2-1	many	ASSSPGLAGGQEQF
TRBV29-1	TRBJ1-5	many	SVGEGILGNQPQH
TRBV7-2	TRBJ1-5	.	ASSSRGDQPQH
TRBV5-1	TRBJ2-1	many	ASSLVGTSGNEQF
TRBV11-2	TRBJ2-7	few	ASSLDSNNYEQY
TRBV13	TRBJ2-5	.	ASRKAGGMQETQY
TRBV29-1	TRBJ2-5	many	SVDRLAGED
TRBV12-3/TRBV12-4	TRBJ1-1	many	ASSPTGGSEAF
TRBV9	TRBJ1-4	many	ASSVAAGGPNEKLF
TRBV6-1	TRBJ2-2	many	ASSGTHVATGELF
TRBV12-5	TRBJ2-7	many	ASGLSGTSGRAFYEQY
TRBV12-3/TRBV12-4	TRBJ1-5	few	ASSLRPDGGQPQH
TRBV11-3	TRBJ2-5	many	ASSLVETQY
TRBV20-1	TRBJ2-7	few	SASQGSEQY
TRBV7-8	TRBJ2-3	few	ASSPRGLAGGTSTDTQY
TRBV27	TRBJ2-4	.	ASRGYSGTLADIQY
TRBV13	TRBJ2-1	many	ASSLVSLAGSNEQF
TRBV20-1	TRBJ2-1	many	SALLGAGPNEQF
TRBV29-1	TRBJ2-1	many	SAQTSGWVYEQF
TRBV27	TRBJ2-1	few	ASKLAGVINEQF
TRBV5-1	TRBJ2-3	many	ASSPSGRGPDTQY
TRBV5-1	TRBJ2-7	many	ASSSYNGKDEQY